The clone carrying this TCR beta chain has only a few counts. What it binds is not known. This sample is part of a study of T cells in Graves' hyperthyroidism and ophthalmopathy. Findings and limits, study-wide: Separation of ophthalmopathy from stable hyperthyroidism was achieved by a 13 V-J model. Ophthalmopathy, as predicted by the model, came a median roughly 6.5 months after the prediction. Blood samples included most of the expanded thyroid clonotypes exceeding 0.001.

TCR beta CDR3 regions were amplified from RNA. The study used the HTBI primer set for a first-round RT-PCR of the TCR CDR3. MiXCR, applied by TCRdb to the multiplex PCR reads, yields one record per CDR3 protein. The sample gives a few hundred thousand distinct CDR3 sequences, about a sixth of which show up once; less than 3.5% is in the top ten. The sequence was obtained from a woman aged 40 to 50 with Graves' ophthalmopathy. Sequencing was carried out using blood.

The DNA of the CDR3 is TGCAGTGCTAGAGACGGGGCTAGCCCGGGGGAGACCCAGTACTTC. Its protein product is CSARDGASPGETQYF. This chain links TRBV20-1 with TRBJ2-5; D may match TRBD1 or TRBD2 (5 bases each). Per germline, CDR1 DFQATT and CDR2 SNEGSKA (reference sequence). The CDR3 totals 15 residues. The germline V and J ends were trimmed by 0 bases and 5 bases, with 16 bases remaining between them.